One sample yielded the 10 T cell receptor beta chains listed below, sequenced in a study of cytomegalovirus exposure and HLA in healthy donors. The PCR had 60 Vbeta and 13 Jbeta primers. Some clones are missing from TCRdb's copy, which holds only in-frame ones; the method was immunoSEQ multiplex PCR. The sample lists 270,000 or so clones, 70% to 90% occurring once. Sequencing used PBMCs. These receptors were taken from a man aged 40-55 years in good health and CMV-seropositive.

As regards this clone: Mismatch with germline at one junction end may stem from a read error. This sample also contains other DNA sequences that code for the same CDR3. V and J are TRBV28 and TRBJ2-5, with TRBD2 identical over 10 bases. Germline V CDR1 and CDR2: MDHEN, SYDVKM. There are 14 residues in the CDR3. CDR3 DNA sequence: TGTGCCAGCAGTTGGGTAGCGGGAGGAGAGACTCAGTACTTC. Its protein is CASSWVAGGETQYF.

V and J are TRBV7-9 and TRBJ1-2; D is uncertain. V was cut by 4 bases and J by 2 bases, with 2 bases left in between. The CDR3 loop spans 11 amino acids. Germline V gives CDR1 SEHNR, CDR2 FQNEAQ (reference sequence). The CDR3 region has the DNA TGTGCCAGCAGCTCGAACTATGGCTACACCTTC. It is translated as CASSSNYGYTF.

The chain is built from TRBV4-1 and TRBJ2-7; 9 bases are shared with TRBD2. Trimming at V came to 6 bases and at J to 5 bases, leaving 11 bases not matched to a gene. The CDR3 spans 15 residues. Germline lookup yields CDR1 MGHRA and CDR2 YSYEKL. This chain's CDR3 is CASSRAAGGRNEQYF. The CDR3 DNA is TGCGCCAGCAGTCGAGCGGCGGGAGGGCGGAACGAGCAGTACTTC.

The chain is built from TRBV6-5 and TRBJ1-1, with a possible D match to TRBD1 (5 bases). The CDR3 is 13 residues long. Between the trimmed V and J ends, which lost 2 bases and 8 bases, there was a span of 12 bases. Germline V gene lookup returns CDR1 MNHEY and CDR2 SVGAGI. The CDR3 bases are TGTGCCAGCAGTTACGCCACGGGGGTCGAAGCTTTCTTT. It encodes CASSYATGVEAFF.

The chain has TRBV7-9 and TRBJ2-7, with 12 nucleotides matching TRBD1. Trimming removed 3 bases from V and 9 bases from J; junction bases left unmatched: 9. The CDR3 runs 15 residues. The germline gives CDR1 SEHNR, CDR2 FQNEAQ (reference sequence). The chain's CDR3 is CASSFPGQGATRQYF. As DNA, the CDR3 is TGTGCCAGCAGCTTCCCGGGACAGGGGGCCACACGGCAGTACTTC.

This clone was recorded only once. This chain uses TRBV6-5 with TRBJ1-1; 8 bases fit TRBD1. The trim removed 6 bases at V and 4 bases at J, leaving 7 bases unmatched. The CDR3 is made up of 14 amino acids. Germline V gene lookup returns CDR1 MNHEY and CDR2 SVGAGI. This CDR3 is CASSPTGVGTEAFF. CDR3 sequence (DNA): TGTGCCAGCAGCCCGACAGGGGTAGGCACTGAAGCTTTCTTT.

This clone was seen a few times. The chain employs TRBV5-1 and TRBJ1-1, with TRBD1 matching over 7 bases. The length of the CDR3 is 13 residues. In germline, CDR1 is SGHRS, CDR2 YFSETQ. With 7 bases clipped from V and 8 bases from J, the junction kept 11 bases outside the gene matches. The CDR3 reads CASEGTGAGEAFF. CDR3 nucleotide sequence: TGCGCCAGCGAAGGCACAGGGGCCGGGGAAGCTTTCTTT.

The chain employs TRBV28 and TRBJ1-2, with 7 bases matching TRBD1. Per the germline V gene, CDR1 is MDHEN and CDR2 is SYDVKM. CDR3 length equals 15 residues. The V and J ends lost 2 bases and 3 bases, in that order; junction bases with no gene match: 6. CDR3 sequence: CASSLTGTEYYGYTF. As DNA, the CDR3 is TGTGCCAGCAGTTTAACCGGGACAGAATACTATGGCTACACCTTC.

The V gene is TRBV7-9, the J gene TRBJ1-2, with D hard to call. Trimming stripped 4 bases from V and 1 base from J, with 10 bases between. Germline lookup yields CDR1 SEHNR and CDR2 FQNEAQ (reference sequence). This CDR3 is 14 amino acids long. CDR3 coding DNA: TGTGCCAGCAGCTCACTCAGGCGTAACTATGGCTACACCTTC. Amino acid sequence: CASSSLRRNYGYTF.

The chain couples TRBV6-6 to TRBJ1-2, with 11 bases aligning to TRBD1. J gave up 4 bases and V 5 bases, and 6 bases lay outside the gene matches. This CDR3 is built from 15 residues. Germline V gene lookup returns CDR1 MNHNY and CDR2 SVGAGI (reference sequence). CDR3 sequence: CASSSGQGASYGYTF. CDR3 DNA sequence: TGTGCCAGCAGTAGCGGACAGGGGGCTAGCTATGGCTACACCTTC.